The clone carrying this TCR beta chain was found many times. As yet, its antigen is unknown. Trimming took 4 bases from V and 1 from J; bases not matched to a gene: 7. Germline V gene sequence: CDR1 SGHRS, CDR2 YFSETQ. The CDR3 is 18 residues long. 5'RACE with 10-nucleotide random UMIs generated the cDNA. TCRdb redid the calling of the 5' RACE reads with MiXCR, one entry per CDR3 protein. This table holds roughly 76,000 distinct CDR3 sequences, approximately 3.3% found once. The data originate from a study of neurological immune-mediated disorders. The study's findings and limits: For the multiple sclerosis repertoire cluster, an association with any clinical or MRI feature was absent. Grouping of repertoires by phylogeny put those of 18 of 34 multiple sclerosis patients into a single related-CDR3 cluster, a possible signature.

The chain employs TRBV5-1 and TRBJ2-3; the match to TRBD2 covers 15 bases. The specimen sequenced was PBMCs. The clonotype was recovered from a woman between 50 and 59 years old with multiple sclerosis. The CDR3 protein is CASSPGLAGGPGTDTQYF. CDR3 coding DNA: TGCGCCAGCAGCCCTGGACTAGCGGGGGGGCCGGGCACAGATACGCAGTATTTT.